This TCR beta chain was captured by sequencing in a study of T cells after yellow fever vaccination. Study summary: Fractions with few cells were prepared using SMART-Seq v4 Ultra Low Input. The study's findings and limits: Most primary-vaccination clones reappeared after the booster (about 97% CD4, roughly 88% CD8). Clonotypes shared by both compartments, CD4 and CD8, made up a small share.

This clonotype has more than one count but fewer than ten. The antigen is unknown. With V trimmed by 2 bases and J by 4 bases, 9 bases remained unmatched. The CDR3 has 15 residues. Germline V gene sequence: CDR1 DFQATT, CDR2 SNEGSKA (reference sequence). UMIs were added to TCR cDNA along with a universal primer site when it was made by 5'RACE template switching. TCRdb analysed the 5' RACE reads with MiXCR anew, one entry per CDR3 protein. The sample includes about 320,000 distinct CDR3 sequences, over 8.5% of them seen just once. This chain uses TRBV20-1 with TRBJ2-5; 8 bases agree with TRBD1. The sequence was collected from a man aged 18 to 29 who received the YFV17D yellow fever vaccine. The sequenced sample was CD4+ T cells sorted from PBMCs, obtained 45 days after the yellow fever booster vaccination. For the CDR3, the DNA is TGCAGTGCTAGACCAAGGACAGGGCCAGGAGAGACCCAGTACTTC. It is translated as CSARPRTGPGETQYF.